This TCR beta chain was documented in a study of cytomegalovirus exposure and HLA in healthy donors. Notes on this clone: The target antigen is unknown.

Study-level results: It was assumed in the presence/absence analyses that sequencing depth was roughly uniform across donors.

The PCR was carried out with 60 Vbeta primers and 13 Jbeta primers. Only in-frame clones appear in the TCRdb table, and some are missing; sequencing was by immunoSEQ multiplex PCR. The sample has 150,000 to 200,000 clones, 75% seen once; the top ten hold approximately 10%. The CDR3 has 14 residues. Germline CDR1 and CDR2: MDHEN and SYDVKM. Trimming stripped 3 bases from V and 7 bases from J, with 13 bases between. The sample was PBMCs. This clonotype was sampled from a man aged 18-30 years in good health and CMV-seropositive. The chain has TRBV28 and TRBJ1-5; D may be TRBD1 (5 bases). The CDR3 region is CASSLGGEGQPQHF. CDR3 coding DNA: TGTGCCAGCAGTTTGGGGGGGGAAGGACAGCCCCAGCATTTT.